Following are 4 T cell receptor beta chains from one sample sequenced in a study of Ad26.COV2.S vaccination and SARS-CoV-2 variants. Treatment denoted: over 15 received Ad26.COV2.S at low or high dose, single or two shots; about 5 received placebo; per-sample allocation not given. Day 63 after the first vaccine or placebo injection was the time point for sampling. The data were produced by immunoSEQ multiplex PCR, yet TCRdb's version contains in-frame clones alone and is incomplete. This sample has around 450,000 clones; roughly 88% occur once, and the top ten carry about 4.5%. Here the sequenced sample was peripheral blood, taken in a trial of Ad26.COV2.S vaccine versus placebo. All receptors come from a person between 18 and 60 years old who received the Ad26.COV2.S COVID-19 vaccine or a placebo.

The rearrangement links TRBV30 to TRBJ1-4; no clear D. The length of the CDR3 is 15 residues. Trimming pared 4 bases from V and 0 bases from J, leaving 12 bases between. Germline CDR1 reads GTSNPN; CDR2 reads SVGIG (reference sequence). The CDR3: CAWTYGSATNEKLFF. Written as DNA, the CDR3 is TGTGCCTGGACTTATGGCAGCGCAACTAATGAAAAACTGTTTTTT.

This CDR3 is CASSIEGTNYGYTF. The CDR3 DNA is TGTGCCAGTAGTATAGAAGGGACTAACTATGGCTACACCTTC. The V and J genes are TRBV19 and TRBJ1-2; D remains unclear. V lost 0 bases and J lost 0, with 5 bases in between. This CDR3 is 14 amino acids long. Germline CDR1 and CDR2: LNHDA and SQIVND (reference sequence).

The sample holds one count of this clone. The chain has TRBV7-2 and TRBJ2-3; 8 nucleotides agree with TRBD2. This CDR3 contains 16 residues. The V gene's germline CDR1 is SGHTA and CDR2 FQGNSA. Trimming took 0 bases from V and 8 from J; bases not matched to a gene: 10. DNA for the CDR3: TGTGCCAGCAGCTTAGCCGGACCGGGAGGGCCCCGTACGCAGTATTTT. It yields the protein CASSLAGPGGPRTQYF.

This clone was counted a single time. The J gene is TRBJ2-7, the V gene TRBV27, with D uncertain. Germline V lookup: CDR1 MNHEY, CDR2 SMNVEV (reference sequence). Trimming pared 4 bases from V and 2 bases from J, leaving 6 bases between. This CDR3 spans 12 amino acids. Here the CDR3 DNA reads TGTGCCAGCAGTTCCCGGACCTACGAGCAGTACTTC. Translation gives CASSSRTYEQYF.